One sample yielded the 2 T cell receptor beta chains listed below, sequenced in a study of blood T cell repertoires in COVID-19. Produced via immunoSEQ multiplex PCR; TCRdb's table is partial and in-frame only. The sample lists 35,000 to 40,000 clones; about 88% were seen once. Sequencing was carried out using peripheral blood. The source is a man aged 55 to 69 with active COVID-19.

The V gene is TRBV27, the J gene TRBJ2-3, with 9 bases that match TRBD2. This CDR3 has 19 residues. The trim removed 2 bases at V and 0 bases at J, leaving 12 bases unmatched. The germline V gene encodes CDR1 MNHEY and CDR2 SMNVEV (reference sequence). CDR3 sequence: CASSLGLAGGYGSTDTQYF. CDR3 coding DNA: TGTGCCAGCAGTTTAGGGTTGGCGGGAGGGTACGGGAGCACAGATACGCAGTATTTT.

The chain joins TRBV30 to TRBJ2-7; TRBD1 matches 7 bases. This CDR3 is built from 13 residues. The V gene end was trimmed by 5 bases and the J gene end by 2 bases; junction bases not matched to a gene: 6. Germline V gives CDR1 GTSNPN, CDR2 SVGIG (reference sequence). The CDR3 loop is CAWEGTVPYEQYF. In DNA form, the CDR3 reads TGTGCCTGGGAAGGGACAGTTCCCTACGAGCAGTACTTC.